Given below is one T cell receptor beta chain in context. CDR1 is SGDLS, CDR2 YYNGEE, per germline. The CDR3 has 13 amino acids. Unmatched junction bases numbered 5, after V lost 6 bases and J lost 5 bases. The data were obtained in a study of blood T cell repertoires in COVID-19. The authors' processing: Reference gene primer amplification gave nucleated cell count estimates. The data were produced by immunoSEQ multiplex PCR, yet TCRdb's version contains in-frame clones alone and is incomplete. D and trimming come from the DNA, and the V and J calls and clone size come from that table. The data show about 55,000 clones, over 80% seen once.

This clonotype was obtained from a man aged 35-49 years with COVID-19, enrolled during active disease. The chain carries TRBV9 and TRBJ2-1, with 7 bases fitting TRBD1. Input material: peripheral blood. The DNA for the CDR3 is TGTGCCAGCAACCGGCAGGGGGACAATGAGCAGTTCTTC. Its translation: CASNRQGDNEQFF.